The 28 T cell receptor beta chains listed next were all sequenced from one sample in a study of T cells in Graves' hyperthyroidism and ophthalmopathy. From RNA transcripts, TCR beta CDR3 regions were amplified. First-round RT-PCR targeting the TCR CDR3 was performed with the HTBI primer set. From the multiplex PCR reads, TCRdb called clonotypes with MiXCR, one entry per CDR3 protein. The sample carries 500,000 to 750,000 distinct CDR3 sequences, around 45% recorded once. Source material: peripheral blood or thyroid tissue (not recorded which). These receptors were collected from a woman in her late teens or twenties with Graves' hyperthyroidism.

In its sample, this clonotype was seen a few times. This rearrangement joins TRBV9 to TRBJ1-1; possible D gene TRBD1, 6 bases. V shed 10 bases and J shed 1 base, with 20 bases lying between them. The CDR3 is made up of 15 amino acids. Germline assignment: CDR1 SGDLS and CDR2 YYNGEE. The CDR3 DNA is TGTGCCTGGACGCCCCCGGGACACCGGAACACTGAAGCTTTCTTT. Amino acid sequence: CAWTPPGHRNTEAFF.

The chain couples TRBV4-3 to TRBJ2-7; 9 nucleotides align to TRBD2. V trimming: 1 base; J trimming: 7 bases; junction bases outside the gene matches: 8. The germline CDR1 and CDR2 sequences are LGHNA and YSLEER. The CDR3 contains 15 residues. The CDR3 sequence: CASSQGVAGAREQYF. The CDR3 DNA follows: TGCGCCAGCAGCCAAGGTGTAGCGGGGGCCCGGGAGCAGTACTTC.

This clonotype was recorded many times. V usage is TRBV10-3 and J usage is TRBJ1-4; D not certain. The CDR3 is made up of 15 amino acids. The V end lost 3 bases, the J end lost 2 bases, and 10 bases lay between the germline ends. Germline V lookup: CDR1 ENHRY, CDR2 SYGVKD. CDR3 protein: CAISDPRETNEKLFF. CDR3 DNA sequence: TGTGCCATCAGTGACCCAAGGGAGACTAATGAAAAACTGTTTTTT.

The V call is TRBV24-1, the J call TRBJ2-3; TRBD2 agrees at 7 bases. J gave up 0 bases and V 9 bases, and 8 bases lay outside the gene matches. The V gene's germline CDR1 is KGHDR and CDR2 SFDVKD. The CDR3 has 15 residues. The CDR3 DNA is TGTGCCACCGGAGCGGGACCCGAGAGCACAGATACGCAGTATTTT. Translation gives CATGAGPESTDTQYF.

This chain connects TRBV20-1 to TRBJ2-3; D is unresolved. The germline V gene has CDR1 DFQATT and CDR2 SNEGSKA (reference sequence). V was cut by 2 bases and J by 6 bases, with 9 bases left in between. The CDR3 has 12 amino acids. CDR3 sequence (DNA): TGCAGTGCTAGACCTCCTTCTGATACGCAGTATTTT. Protein product: CSARPPSDTQYF.

The V and J genes are TRBV6-5 and TRBJ1-4; the D gene is possibly TRBD1 (6 bases). Trimming removed 7 bases from V and 8 bases from J, with 14 bases in between. The CDR3 spans 13 residues. The germline V gene has CDR1 MNHEY and CDR2 SVGAGI. The CDR3 region has the DNA TGTGCCAGCAAAAAGAGGGGGGAAGAAAAACTGTTTTTT. This translates into CASKKRGEEKLFF.

To note about this clonotype: This may arise from a read error, as a much more abundant clone is one base away. The chain couples TRBV10-3 to TRBJ1-3; D is undetermined. The CDR3 is 12 amino acids. Germline CDR1 ENHRY, CDR2 SYGVKD. V was cut by 5 bases and J by 4 bases, with 6 bases left in between. CDR3 in DNA: TGTGCCATCAGTTACGGGGGAAACACCATATATTTT. Amino acid sequence: CAISYGGNTIYF.

The J gene is TRBJ2-3, the V gene TRBV7-8; no clear D. This CDR3 has 12 amino acids. Germline values: CDR1 SGHVS, CDR2 FQNEAQ. V lost 5 bases to trimming and J lost 2 bases, with 5 bases between them. CDR3 in DNA: TGTGCCAGCAGCCCCTTCACAGATACGCAGTATTTT. Translating gives CASSPFTDTQYF.

The chain links TRBV4-1 to TRBJ2-7; 11 positions agree with TRBD2. The CDR3 has 16 residues. With 1 base clipped from V and 4 bases from J, the junction kept 6 bases outside the gene matches. Germline values: CDR1 MGHRA, CDR2 YSYEKL. The CDR3: CASSQGLTSGSYEQYF. The CDR3 DNA is TGCGCCAGCAGCCAAGGACTCACTAGCGGGAGTTACGAGCAGTACTTC.

The chain joins TRBV7-9 to TRBJ2-7, with 12 bases fitting TRBD2. The CDR3 loop spans 16 amino acids. CDR1 is SEHNR and CDR2 is FQNEAQ in the germline V gene (reference sequence). The junction had 9 bases not matched to a gene; V was cut back by 4 bases and J by 5 bases. Written as DNA, the CDR3 is TGTGCCAGCAGCTCCCTAGCGGGAGGGAGGGAAAACGAGCAGTACTTC. This encodes CASSSLAGGRENEQYF.

A remark on this clonotype: This may stem from a read error, because a much larger clone lies one nucleotide away. The CDR3 loop reads CASSLGAQGARGNTF. CDR3 nucleotide sequence: TGTGCCAGCAGTTTAGGGGCACAGGGGGCTAGGGGCAACACCTTC. J is TRBJ1-2 and V is TRBV12-3 or TRBV12-4; 9 nucleotides match TRBD1. The CDR3 contains 15 residues. The V and J ends lost 1 base and 12 bases, in that order; junction bases with no gene match: 12.

Details on this clonotype: With a much larger clone just one base away, this may be a read error. V is TRBV7-9 and J is TRBJ2-5; 8 bases match TRBD2. With 5 bases clipped from V and 5 bases from J, the junction kept 10 bases outside the gene matches. Germline CDR1 SEHNR, CDR2 FQNEAQ (reference sequence). CDR3 length: 15 residues. This CDR3 reads CASSIYGRVGETQYF. Written as DNA, the CDR3 is TGTGCCAGCAGCATATACGGGAGGGTTGGCGAGACCCAGTACTTC.

The rearrangement joins TRBV29-1 to TRBJ1-6; unclear D gene. V lost 6 bases and J 14 bases, leaving 17 bases between the germline ends. This CDR3 comprises 12 residues. Germline V CDR1 and CDR2: SQVTM, ANQGSEA. The CDR3 is CSVSGLAGSLHF. In nucleotides, the CDR3 is TGCAGCGTGAGTGGGCTAGCGGGGTCCCTCCACTTT.

This clonotype was seen just once. Possible read error: a much larger clone is one base away. V usage is TRBV12-3 or TRBV12-4 and J usage is TRBJ2-7; D may be TRBD1 (6 bases). This CDR3 has 14 residues. Trimming stripped 4 bases from V and 6 bases from J, with 16 bases between. The CDR3 spells CASSSFGQYGEQYF. CDR3 DNA sequence: TGTGCCAGCAGTTCCTTCGGACAGTATGGCGAGCAGTACTTC.

The rearrangement links TRBV5-1 to TRBJ1-4; the D gene is possibly TRBD1 (5 bases). Trimming took 5 bases from V and 6 from J, leaving 14 bases between them. In germline, CDR1 is SGHRS, CDR2 YFSETQ. The CDR3 is 14 residues long. CDR3 in amino acids: CASRVGTGHEKLFF. The CDR3, as DNA: TGCGCCAGCAGGGTCGGGACCGGGCATGAAAAACTGTTTTTT.

This clonotype was picked up a small number of times. The chain joins TRBV6-6 to TRBJ2-3; TRBD1 aligns across 8 bases. The CDR3 consists of 15 residues. V was pared by 5 bases and J by 4 bases, with 8 bases of the junction left unmatched. Germline CDR1 and CDR2: MNHNY and SVGAGI (reference sequence). The CDR3 is CASSPRTGIADTQYF. CDR3 nucleotide sequence: TGTGCCAGCAGTCCCCGGACAGGGATCGCAGATACGCAGTATTTT.

With regard to this clonotype: Since a much larger clone is just one base distant, this may be a read error. No conserved phenylalanine or tryptophan is present at the end of the CDR3, so a read error is the likely explanation. V usage is TRBV7-9 and J usage is TRBJ1-1; D perhaps matches TRBD1 (5 bases). The CDR3 runs 20 residues. Looked up from germline, CDR1 is SEHNR and CDR2 is FQNEAQ (reference sequence). V was pared by 6 bases and J by 2 bases, with 31 bases between. The CDR3 DNA follows: TGTGCCAGCAGTCCCTTGGGAGGGTCCAAACGGTCAGGGCTTAACACTGAAGCTTTCCTT. It encodes CASSPLGGSKRSGLNTEAFL.

The V and J genes are TRBV20-1 and TRBJ1-2; D may be TRBD1 (5 bases). Germline CDR1 DFQATT, CDR2 SNEGSKA (reference sequence). This CDR3 has 12 amino acids. The ends were cut back, 8 bases at V and 7 bases at J, with 17 bases in the middle. The CDR3 nucleotides read TGCAGTACCAAAAGGGGAGGTTTTGGCTACACCTTC. It encodes CSTKRGGFGYTF.

As regards this clonotype: The junction shows a germline mismatch at one end, possibly a read error. This chain joins TRBV7-3 and TRBJ2-6, with a tentative D call TRBD1 (5 bases). CDR1 is SGHTA, CDR2 FQGTGA, per germline. There are 11 residues in the CDR3. Here the CDR3 DNA reads TGTGCCAGCAGCTTGGACACGTATCTGTTCTTC. Protein: CASSLDTYLFF.

In its sample, this clonotype was seen many times. V gene TRBV20-1 combines with J gene TRBJ2-7; 9 nucleotides match TRBD2. This CDR3 has 14 residues. The trim removed 6 bases at V and 4 bases at J, leaving 10 bases unmatched. The germline V gene encodes CDR1 DFQATT and CDR2 SNEGSKA (reference sequence). CDR3 in amino acids: CSALIAGVVYEQYF. CDR3 nucleotides: TGCAGTGCCTTGATAGCGGGAGTTGTTTACGAGCAGTACTTC.

This clonotype appeared many times. This chain links TRBV20-1 with TRBJ2-5; D may correspond to TRBD1 or TRBD2 (7 bases each). The CDR3 runs to 13 residues. Germline V gives CDR1 DFQATT, CDR2 SNEGSKA (reference sequence). V was clipped by 5 bases and J by 5 bases, with 15 bases between them. The DNA for the CDR3 is TGCAGTGCTGGGCAGGGGGGGTACGAGACCCAGTACTTC. Its protein product is CSAGQGGYETQYF.

The V gene is TRBV25-1, the J gene TRBJ1-1; D ambiguous. The CDR3 totals 13 residues. Looked up from germline, CDR1 is MGHDK and CDR2 is SYGVNS. The germline V and J ends were trimmed by 8 bases and 1 base, with 11 bases remaining between them. CDR3 region: CASVEGQNTEAFF. The CDR3 DNA follows: TGTGCCAGCGTTGAAGGGCAGAACACTGAAGCTTTCTTT.

V usage is TRBV7-3 and J usage is TRBJ1-2; a possible D gene is TRBD1 (5 bases). Trimming cost V 4 bases and J 5 bases, with 17 bases left between them. The germline CDR1 and CDR2 sequences are SGHTA and FQGTGA. The CDR3 contains 15 residues. CDR3 sequence (DNA): TGTGCCAGCAGCTCAGCAGGGACGGAGATTTATGGCTACACCTTC. Translated, it gives CASSSAGTEIYGYTF.

This clonotype occurred many times. The rearrangement joins TRBV12-3 or TRBV12-4 to TRBJ1-4; D possibly corresponds to TRBD1 (6 bases). The V gene lost 10 bases and the J gene lost 3 bases, with 9 bases spanning the gap. This CDR3 is built from 12 residues. The CDR3 DNA is TGTGCCATACAGGGTCCTAATGAAAAACTGTTTTTT. This sequence encodes CAIQGPNEKLFF.

This clonotype was detected a few times. The gene calls are TRBV3-1 and TRBJ1-5, with TRBD1 as a possible D gene (6 bases). This CDR3 is 15 amino acids long. V was shortened by 4 bases and J by 6 bases, with 16 bases between the two germline ends. Germline V gives CDR1 LGHDT, CDR2 YNNKEL (reference sequence). The DNA for the CDR3 is TGTGCCAGCAGCCGGGACACCTCGAGGGGTCAGCCCCAGCATTTT. Translation gives CASSRDTSRGQPQHF.

V is TRBV10-3 and J is TRBJ1-1; the match to TRBD1 covers 7 bases. In germline, CDR1 is ENHRY, CDR2 SYGVKD. The junction had 6 bases not matched to a gene; V was cut back by 8 bases and J by 0 bases. The CDR3 is made up of 14 amino acids. CDR3 amino acids: CAIGTGTVNTEAFF. As DNA, the CDR3 is TGTGCCATCGGGACCGGGACAGTGAACACTGAAGCTTTCTTT.

The chain links TRBV30 to TRBJ1-2; 11 bases agree with TRBD1. The CDR3 consists of 14 residues. Germline V gene lookup returns CDR1 GTSNPN and CDR2 SVGIG (reference sequence). Unmatched junction bases numbered 2, after V lost 0 bases and J lost 5 bases. The CDR3 reads CAWSVGTGGYGYTF. CDR3 sequence (DNA): TGTGCCTGGAGTGTAGGGACAGGGGGTTATGGCTACACCTTC.

This clonotype has at least ten counts. The chain is built from TRBV5-1 and TRBJ2-7, with 7 bases fitting TRBD1. There are 13 residues in the CDR3. CDR1 is SGHRS, CDR2 YFSETQ, per germline. With V trimmed by 5 bases and J by 0 bases, 2 bases remained unmatched. The CDR3 DNA is TGCGCCAGCAGGGGGGACAGCTCCTACGAGCAGTACTTC. Translating it yields CASRGDSSYEQYF.